Listed below are T cell receptor beta chains from one sample, sequenced in a study of spatial heterogeneity in lung cancer. TCRdb analysed the 5' RACE reads with MiXCR anew, one entry per CDR3 protein. Counted here are about 80,000 distinct CDR3 sequences, roughly 8% occurring once; the ten biggest clones make up 6% to 7%. The sequenced sample was PBMCs, obtained at surgery. The source of these receptors is a male donor with early-stage non-small cell lung cancer. CDR3s include the opening cysteine and the closing phenylalanine or tryptophan. A D gene is named only where the DNA matches it firmly. Clone sizes are given selectively: once, few, many, or a class where the clone is expanded.

>TRBV5-4|TRBJ2-5|13|TRBD1|few
TGTGCCAGCAGCTGGGACAGGAAAGAGACCCAGTACTTC
CASSWDRKETQYF
>TRBV19|TRBJ2-7|15|TRBD2|.
TGTGCCAGTAGTATAGGGAGCGGGATTACCTACGAGCAGTACTTC
CASSIGSGITYEQYF
>TRBV15|TRBJ2-3|15|.|.
TGTGTCACCAGCAGAAGAAGAACTAGCACAGATACGCAGTATTTT
CVTSRRRTSTDTQYF
>TRBV4-2|TRBJ2-7|17|TRBD2|few
TGTGCCAGCAGCCAAGGGCCTCTTAGCGGGACTTCCTACGAGCAGTACTTC
CASSQGPLSGTSYEQYF
>TRBV5-1|TRBJ2-1|14|.|few
TGCGCCAGCAGCTTGAGTTCAATGTACAATGAGCAGTTCTTC
CASSLSSMYNEQFF
>TRBV20-1|TRBJ2-7|13|.|.
TGCAGTGCTCGGTTCGGTTTCGCCTACGAGCAGTACTTC
CSARFGFAYEQYF
>TRBV27|TRBJ2-7|14|TRBD1|.
TGTGCCAGCAGTTTAACGACAGGGGTCTACGAGCAGTACTTC
CASSLTTGVYEQYF
>TRBV30|TRBJ2-3|13|.|few
TGTGCCTGGAGGGTACATAGCACAGATACGCAGTATTTT
CAWRVHSTDTQYF
>TRBV5-1|TRBJ1-5|13|.|many
TGCGCCAGCAGCTTGGAGTCGGGTCAGCCCCAGCATTTT
CASSLESGQPQHF
>TRBV20-1|TRBJ2-7|13|.|many
TGCAGTGCTGAACGGGACGGGGACTACGAGCAGTACTTC
CSAERDGDYEQYF
>TRBV4-3|TRBJ1-1|15|.|many
TGCGCCAGCAGCCAAGAAGCCGCCGGGAGCACTGAAGCTTTCTTT
CASSQEAAGSTEAFF
>TRBV11-2|TRBJ2-1|13|.|.
TGTGCCAGCAGCTTAGGCGGCGAGGATGAGCAGTTCTTC
CASSLGGEDEQFF
>TRBV28|TRBJ2-7|14|TRBD1|many
TGTGCCAGCAGACAGGACCGGGACAGCTACGAGCAGTACTTC
CASRQDRDSYEQYF
>TRBV27|TRBJ2-2|13|.|many
TGTGCCAGCAGTTTTACCAGAACCGGGGAGCTGTTTTTT
CASSFTRTGELFF
>TRBV4-1|TRBJ2-5|15|TRBD2|few
TGCGCCAGCAGCCAAGTTGCGGGAGGGGGAGAGACCCAGTACTTC
CASSQVAGGGETQYF
>TRBV18|TRBJ2-1|18|.|.
TGTGCCAGCTCTAATACTCCTACAGGGTCGACTATTAACAATGAGCAGTTCTTC
CASSNTPTGSTINNEQFF
>TRBV29-1|TRBJ1-1|13|.|many
TGCAGCGCCGCGCATGGGGGGGACACTGAAGCTTTCTTT
CSAAHGGDTEAFF
>TRBV2|TRBJ2-7|14|.|many
TGTGCCAGCAGCTTGCCGGGGCTTGGCTACGAGCAGTACTTC
CASSLPGLGYEQYF
>TRBV9|TRBJ1-1|14|TRBD1|many
TGTGCCAGCAGCGTAGTCCCAGACAGGGGGGAAGCTTTCTTT
CASSVVPDRGEAFF
>TRBV20-1|TRBJ2-7|16|TRBD2|many
TGCAGTGCTAGAGCGGGACTAGCGGCAAGCTCCTACGAGCAGTACTTC
CSARAGLAASSYEQYF
>TRBV29-1|TRBJ2-3|14|.|many
TGCAGCGCCTCTTCTGGCCCTAACACAGATACGCAGTATTTT
CSASSGPNTDTQYF
>TRBV11-2|TRBJ2-7|13|.|many
TGTGCCAGCAGCCCCGGGACGGGACTCGAGCAGTACTTC
CASSPGTGLEQYF
>TRBV7-9|TRBJ1-1|14|.|many
TGTGCCAGCAGCTTTCCAGGTGAGGGCACTGAAGCTTTCTTT
CASSFPGEGTEAFF
>TRBV5-5|TRBJ2-5|13|.|many
TGTGCCAGCAGCTTTTCGAGGGGCGAGACCCAGTACTTC
CASSFSRGETQYF
>TRBV15|TRBJ2-1|13|.|many
TGTGCCACCGGGGCTGTTCCCTACAATGAGCAGTTCTTC
CATGAVPYNEQFF
>TRBV15|TRBJ2-1|17|TRBD2|many
TGTGCCACCAGCAGAGTCCCGGCAGTACTAGCGGGAGGTGAGCAGTTCTTC
CATSRVPAVLAGGEQFF
>TRBV6-6|TRBJ2-5|14|TRBD1|many
TGTGCCAGCAGTACCTACAGGGGGGAAGAGACCCAGTACTTC
CASSTYRGEETQYF
>TRBV4-1|TRBJ1-1|14|TRBD1|few
TGCGCCAGCAGCCTCCGGACAGGGTACACTGAAGCTTTCTTT
CASSLRTGYTEAFF
>TRBV19|TRBJ1-6|15|.|few
TGTGCCAGTAGCTCATTTTCCGGCGGGGATTCACCCCTCCACTTT
CASSSFSGGDSPLHF
>TRBV5-8|TRBJ1-5|15|.|few
TGTGCCAGCAGCTTGGTGGGCAGCTTCAATCAGCCCCAGCATTTT
CASSLVGSFNQPQHF
>TRBV5-1|TRBJ2-5|15|TRBD2|many
TGCGCCAGCTCTTCCGCGGGGGAGCAACAAGAGACCCAGTACTTC
CASSSAGEQQETQYF
>TRBV18|TRBJ2-7|18|TRBD2|once
TGTGCCAGCTCACCCCCCGTAATTGGAGCGGGGGGACGCGGGGAGCAGTACTTC
CASSPPVIGAGGRGEQYF
>TRBV30|TRBJ1-1|11|.|few
TGTGCCTGGACCCTCTGGGCTGAAGCTTTCTTT
CAWTLWAEAFF